Below, 8 T cell receptor beta chains from the same sample are listed, as sequenced in a study of blood T cell repertoires in COVID-19. The repertoire was sequenced with immunoSEQ multiplex PCR; TCRdb's copy has only in-frame clones and lacks some. Among some 93,000 clones listed, 70% to 90% were seen once. Sequencing input: peripheral blood. These receptors all come from a man aged 60 to 69 with acute or convalescent COVID-19.

The chain couples TRBV6-6 to TRBJ1-1; possibly TRBD1 for D (5 bases). CDR1 is MNHNY, CDR2 SVGAGI, per germline (reference sequence). With 5 bases removed from V and 7 bases from J, the gap between germline ends came to 14 bases. This CDR3 spans 13 amino acids. This CDR3 is CASSAPTEGEAFF. For the CDR3, the DNA is TGTGCCAGCAGTGCCCCGACAGAAGGTGAAGCTTTCTTT.

V is TRBV10-3 and J is TRBJ1-5, with 7 bases lining up with TRBD1. The V gene's germline CDR1 is ENHRY and CDR2 SYGVKD. V shed 2 bases, J shed 7 bases, and the junction held 5 bases outside the gene matches. CDR3 length equals 14 residues. CDR3: CAISEDRVDQPQHF. The CDR3 DNA reads TGTGCCATCAGTGAGGACAGGGTGGACCAGCCCCAGCATTTT.

The rearrangement joins TRBV19 to TRBJ1-1; D gene unclear. Trimming took off 3 bases at V and 11 bases at J, with 19 bases between the two ends. The CDR3 length is 14 residues. Germline CDR1 is LNHDA and CDR2 is SQIVND (reference sequence). The CDR3 spells CASSILSGVGFAFF. The CDR3 DNA is TGTGCCAGTAGTATCCTTTCGGGAGTAGGGTTTGCTTTCTTT.

The CDR3 DNA reads TGCGCCAGCAGCCAAGATCTAACAGGGGGCTACGAGCAGTACTTC. Amino acid sequence: CASSQDLTGGYEQYF. The chain joins TRBV4-3 to TRBJ2-7, with 8 bases identical to TRBD1. The germline V gene encodes CDR1 LGHNA and CDR2 YSLEER. Trimming took 0 bases from V and 3 from J; bases not matched to a gene: 4. This CDR3 contains 15 residues.

This clone was seen only once. The J gene is TRBJ2-7, the V gene TRBV12-3 or TRBV12-4, with D uncertain. The V and J ends lost 1 base and 3 bases respectively, with 4 bases between them. The CDR3 consists of 12 residues. CDR3 nucleotide sequence: TGTGCCAGCAGTTTAGGACTCTACGAGCAGTACTTC. It encodes CASSLGLYEQYF.

The V and J genes are TRBV6-5 and TRBJ1-2; 9 bases fit TRBD1. Germline V lookup: CDR1 MNHEY, CDR2 SVGAGI. This CDR3 spans 15 amino acids. V shed 8 bases, J shed 8 bases, and the junction held 15 bases outside the gene matches. The CDR3 loop is CASYLQGAGYVGYTF. In DNA, the CDR3 is TGTGCCAGCTACTTACAGGGGGCCGGTTACGTAGGCTACACCTTC.

V is TRBV9 and J is TRBJ1-5; no definite D call. The CDR3 loop spans 15 amino acids. Germline CDR1 is SGDLS and CDR2 is YYNGEE. Trimming shortened V by 0 bases and J by 2 bases, and 9 bases separated the two germline ends. CDR3 nucleotide sequence: TGTGCCAGCAGCGTAGGCAGTTCTCGCAATCAGCCCCAGCATTTT. Amino acids: CASSVGSSRNQPQHF.

The rearrangement uses TRBV27 and TRBJ1-5; 9 bases align to TRBD1. The CDR3 has 14 amino acids. In germline, CDR1 is MNHEY, CDR2 SMNVEV (reference sequence). Trimming cost V 5 bases and J 4 bases; bases outside gene matches: 3. CDR3 nucleotide sequence: TGTGCCAGCAGTCCGGGACAGGGAAATCAGCCCCAGCATTTT. This encodes CASSPGQGNQPQHF.